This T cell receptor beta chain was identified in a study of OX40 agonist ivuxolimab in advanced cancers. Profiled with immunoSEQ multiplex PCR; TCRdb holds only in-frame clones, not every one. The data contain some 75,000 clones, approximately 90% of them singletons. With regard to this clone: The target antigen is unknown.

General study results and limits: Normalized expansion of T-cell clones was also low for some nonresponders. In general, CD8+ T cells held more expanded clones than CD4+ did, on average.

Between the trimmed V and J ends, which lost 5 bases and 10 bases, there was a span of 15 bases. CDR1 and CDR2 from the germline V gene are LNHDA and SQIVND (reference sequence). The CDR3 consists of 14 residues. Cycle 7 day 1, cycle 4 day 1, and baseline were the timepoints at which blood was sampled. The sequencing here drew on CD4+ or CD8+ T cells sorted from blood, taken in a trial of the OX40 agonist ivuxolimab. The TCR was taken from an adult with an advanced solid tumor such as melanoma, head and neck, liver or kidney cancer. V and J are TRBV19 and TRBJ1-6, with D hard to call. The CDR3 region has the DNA TGTGCCAGTAGTGACGGACCGTATGGATCACCCCTCCACTTT. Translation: CASSDGPYGSPLHF.